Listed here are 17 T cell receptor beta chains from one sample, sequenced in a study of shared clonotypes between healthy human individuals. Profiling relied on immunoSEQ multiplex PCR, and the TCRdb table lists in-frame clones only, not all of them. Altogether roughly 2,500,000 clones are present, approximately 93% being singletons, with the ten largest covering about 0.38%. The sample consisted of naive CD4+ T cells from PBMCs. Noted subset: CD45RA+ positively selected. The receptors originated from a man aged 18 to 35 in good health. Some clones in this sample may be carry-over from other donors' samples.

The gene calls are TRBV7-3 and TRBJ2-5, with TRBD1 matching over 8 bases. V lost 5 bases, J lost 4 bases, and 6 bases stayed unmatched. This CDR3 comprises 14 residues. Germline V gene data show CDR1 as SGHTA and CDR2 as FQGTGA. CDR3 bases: TGTGCCAGCAGCCCCGGACAGGGTTTAGAGACCCAGTACTTC. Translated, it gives CASSPGQGLETQYF.

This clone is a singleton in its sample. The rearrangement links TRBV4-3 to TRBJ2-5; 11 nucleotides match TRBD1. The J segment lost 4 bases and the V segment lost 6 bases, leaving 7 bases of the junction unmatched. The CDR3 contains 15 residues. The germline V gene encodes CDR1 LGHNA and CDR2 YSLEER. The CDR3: CASSGQGAGGETQYF. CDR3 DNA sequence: TGCGCCAGCAGTGGACAGGGGGCTGGTGGAGAGACCCAGTACTTC.

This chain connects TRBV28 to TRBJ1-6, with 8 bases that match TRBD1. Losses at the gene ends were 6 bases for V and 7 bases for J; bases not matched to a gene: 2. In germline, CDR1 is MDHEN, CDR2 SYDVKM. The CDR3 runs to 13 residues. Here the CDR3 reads CASRGTGNSPLHF. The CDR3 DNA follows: TGTGCCAGCAGGGGGACAGGCAATTCACCCCTCCACTTT.

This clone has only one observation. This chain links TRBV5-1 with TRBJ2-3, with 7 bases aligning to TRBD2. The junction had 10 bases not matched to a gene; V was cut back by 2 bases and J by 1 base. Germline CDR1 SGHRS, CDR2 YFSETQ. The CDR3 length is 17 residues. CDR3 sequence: CASSLGLGASGTDTQYF. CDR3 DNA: TGCGCCAGCAGCTTAGGACTAGGAGCGAGCGGCACAGATACGCAGTATTTT.

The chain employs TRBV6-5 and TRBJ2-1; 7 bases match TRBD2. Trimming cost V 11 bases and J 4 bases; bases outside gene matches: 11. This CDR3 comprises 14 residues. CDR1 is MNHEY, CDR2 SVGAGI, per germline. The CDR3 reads CAGPESGDYNEQFF. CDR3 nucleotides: TGTGCCGGTCCCGAGAGCGGGGATTACAATGAGCAGTTCTTC.

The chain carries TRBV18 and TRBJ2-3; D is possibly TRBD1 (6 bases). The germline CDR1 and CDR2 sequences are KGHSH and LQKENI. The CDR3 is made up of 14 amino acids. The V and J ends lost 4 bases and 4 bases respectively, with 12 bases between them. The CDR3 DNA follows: TGTGCCAGCTCACGTATCCAGGGGCCAGATACGCAGTATTTT. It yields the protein CASSRIQGPDTQYF.

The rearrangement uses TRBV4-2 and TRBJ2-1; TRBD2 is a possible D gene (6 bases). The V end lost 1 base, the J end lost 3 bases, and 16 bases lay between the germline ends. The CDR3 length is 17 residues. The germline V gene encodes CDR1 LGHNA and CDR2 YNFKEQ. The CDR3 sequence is CASSQAAWRGGYNEQFF. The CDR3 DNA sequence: TGTGCCAGCAGCCAAGCTGCCTGGAGGGGAGGCTACAATGAGCAGTTCTTC.

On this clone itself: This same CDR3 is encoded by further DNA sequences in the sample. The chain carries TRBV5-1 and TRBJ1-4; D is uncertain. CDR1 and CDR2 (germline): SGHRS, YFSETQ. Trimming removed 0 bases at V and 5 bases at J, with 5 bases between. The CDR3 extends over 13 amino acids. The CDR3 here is CASSLAQNEKLFF. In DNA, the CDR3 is TGCGCCAGCAGCTTGGCCCAAAATGAAAAACTGTTTTTT.

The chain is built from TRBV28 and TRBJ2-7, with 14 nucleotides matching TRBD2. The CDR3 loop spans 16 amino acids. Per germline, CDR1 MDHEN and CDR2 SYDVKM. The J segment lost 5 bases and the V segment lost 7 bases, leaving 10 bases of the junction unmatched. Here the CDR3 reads CASTLGTSGRAHEQYF. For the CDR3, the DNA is TGTGCCAGCACCCTCGGGACTAGCGGGAGAGCCCACGAGCAGTACTTC.

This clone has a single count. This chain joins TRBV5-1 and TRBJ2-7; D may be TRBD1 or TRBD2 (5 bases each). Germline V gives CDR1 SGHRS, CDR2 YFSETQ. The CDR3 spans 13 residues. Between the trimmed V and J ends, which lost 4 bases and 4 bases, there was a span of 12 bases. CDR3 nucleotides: TGCGCCAGCAGCCCGAGGGGCGAATACGAGCAGTACTTC. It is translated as CASSPRGEYEQYF.

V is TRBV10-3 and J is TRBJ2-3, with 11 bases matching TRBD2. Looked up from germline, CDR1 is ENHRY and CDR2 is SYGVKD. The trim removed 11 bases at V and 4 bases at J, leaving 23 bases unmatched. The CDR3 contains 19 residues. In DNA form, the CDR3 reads TGTGCCTCGCAGGCGGCAGGGAATATAGCGGGAGGGCTGGCAGATACGCAGTATTTT. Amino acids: CASQAAGNIAGGLADTQYF.

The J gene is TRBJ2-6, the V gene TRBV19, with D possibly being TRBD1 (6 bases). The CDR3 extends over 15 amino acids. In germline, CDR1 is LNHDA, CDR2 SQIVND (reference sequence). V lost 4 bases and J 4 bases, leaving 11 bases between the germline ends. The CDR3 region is CASSTGVAGANVLTF. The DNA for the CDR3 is TGTGCCAGTAGTACAGGGGTTGCCGGGGCCAACGTCCTGACTTTC.

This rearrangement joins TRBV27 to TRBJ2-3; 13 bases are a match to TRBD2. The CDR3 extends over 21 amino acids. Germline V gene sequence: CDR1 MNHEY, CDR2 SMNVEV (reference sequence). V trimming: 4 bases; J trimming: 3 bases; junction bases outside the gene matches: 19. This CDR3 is CASSSRPPLGLAGELTDTQYF. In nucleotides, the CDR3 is TGTGCCAGCAGTTCCCGCCCTCCTCTCGGACTAGCGGGAGAACTAACAGATACGCAGTATTTT.

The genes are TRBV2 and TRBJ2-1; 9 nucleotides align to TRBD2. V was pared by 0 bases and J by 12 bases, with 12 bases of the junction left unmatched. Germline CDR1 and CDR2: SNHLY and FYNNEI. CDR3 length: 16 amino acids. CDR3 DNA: TGTGCCAGCAGTGAAGCGATCAGGACTAGCGATCAGGGGCAGTTCTTC. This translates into CASSEAIRTSDQGQFF.

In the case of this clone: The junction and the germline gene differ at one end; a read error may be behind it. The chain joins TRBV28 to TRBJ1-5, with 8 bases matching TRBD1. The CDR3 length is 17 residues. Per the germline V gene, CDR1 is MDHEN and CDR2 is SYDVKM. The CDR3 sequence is CASSPGGAGTGKQPQHF. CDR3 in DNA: TGTGCCAGCAGTCCCGGGGGGGCCGGGACAGGCAAACAGCCCCAGCATTTT.

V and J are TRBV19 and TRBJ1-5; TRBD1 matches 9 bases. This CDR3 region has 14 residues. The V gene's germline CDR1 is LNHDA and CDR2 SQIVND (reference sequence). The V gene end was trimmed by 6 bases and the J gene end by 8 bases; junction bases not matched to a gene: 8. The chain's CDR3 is CASRDRGSTEPQHF. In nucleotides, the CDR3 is TGTGCCAGTAGAGACAGGGGGTCGACGGAGCCCCAGCATTTT.

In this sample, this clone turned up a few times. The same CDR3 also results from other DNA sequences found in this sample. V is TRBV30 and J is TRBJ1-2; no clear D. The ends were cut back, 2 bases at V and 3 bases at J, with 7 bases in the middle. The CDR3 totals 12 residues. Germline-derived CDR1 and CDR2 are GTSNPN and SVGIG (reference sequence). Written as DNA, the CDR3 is TGTGCCTGGAGTTCCGGGGACTATGGCTACACCTTC. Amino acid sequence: CAWSSGDYGYTF. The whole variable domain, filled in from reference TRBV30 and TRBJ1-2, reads SQTIHQWPATLVQPVGSPLSLECTVEGTSNPNLYWYRQAAGRGLQLLFYSVGIGQISSEVPQNLSASRPQDRQFILSSKKLLLSDSGFYLCAWSSGDYGYTFGSGTRLTVV.